A single sample is the source of the 20 T cell receptor beta chains below, sequenced in a study of technical replicates of blood from several donors. Data came from immunoSEQ multiplex PCR; TCRdb stores just in-frame clones and leaves some out. The top ten clones hold approximately 0.15% of a sample with 65,000 to 85,000 clones, about 98% of them seen once. Input material: T cells isolated from PBMCs. The receptors were sampled from a human donor in good health.

The chain has TRBV29-1 and TRBJ2-7; D is possibly TRBD1 (7 bases). Per the germline V gene, CDR1 is SQVTM and CDR2 is ANQGSEA. This CDR3 region has 17 residues. V was shortened by 0 bases and J by 2 bases, with 20 bases between the two germline ends. The CDR3 DNA is TGCAGCGTTGAAGACCGGGGGTTCGGACAGGTGACCTACGAGCAGTACTTC. It is translated as CSVEDRGFGQVTYEQYF.

The V and J genes are TRBV11-2 and TRBJ2-7; 7 bases align to TRBD2. There are 16 residues in the CDR3. Germline trimming cut 0 bases from V and 3 bases from J; bases unmatched to any gene: 8. CDR1 SGHAT and CDR2 FQNNGV come from the germline V gene. CDR3 residues: CASSLDLREPLYEQYF. For the CDR3, the DNA is TGTGCCAGCAGCTTAGATTTGCGGGAGCCACTCTACGAGCAGTACTTC.

V is TRBV30 and J is TRBJ1-2; D may be TRBD1 (5 bases). In germline, CDR1 is GTSNPN, CDR2 SVGIG (reference sequence). CDR3 length: 13 amino acids. V lost 0 bases, J lost 7 bases, and 12 bases lay in between. The DNA of the CDR3 is TGTGCCTGGAGTGTACGCGGGGGAGGTGGCTACACCTTC. Translation: CAWSVRGGGGYTF.

The genes are TRBV4-1 and TRBJ2-5, with a weak D call TRBD2 (5 bases). Trimming took off 1 base at V and 4 bases at J, with 16 bases between the two ends. This CDR3 spans 16 amino acids. Germline CDR1 MGHRA, CDR2 YSYEKL. In DNA form, the CDR3 reads TGCGCCAGCAGCCAAGGGGGAGTTCCGTTGGGAGAGACCCAGTACTTC. Its translation is CASSQGGVPLGETQYF.

The chain couples TRBV11-2 to TRBJ2-1; the match to TRBD2 covers 10 bases. This CDR3 has 18 amino acids. V trimming: 5 bases; J trimming: 7 bases; junction bases outside the gene matches: 17. CDR1 and CDR2 from the germline V gene are SGHAT and FQNNGV. The DNA of the CDR3 is TGTGCCAGCAGCCCGGCCTCCCCTAGCGGGAGTTGGGGTAATGAGCAGTTCTTC. It encodes CASSPASPSGSWGNEQFF.

DNA of the CDR3: TGTGCCAGCAGCCAAGATTTCTCGTACCAAGAGACCCAGTACTTC. Its protein is CASSQDFSYQETQYF. The chain carries TRBV14 and TRBJ2-5; no clear D. The germline V and J ends were trimmed by 0 bases and 0 bases, with 8 bases remaining between them. CDR1 is SGHDN, CDR2 FVKESK, per germline. The CDR3 extends over 15 amino acids.

The gene calls are TRBV7-9 and TRBJ2-7, with TRBD1 identical over 9 bases. The trim removed 6 bases at V and 3 bases at J, leaving 9 bases unmatched. Germline V gene lookup returns CDR1 SEHNR and CDR2 FQNEAQ (reference sequence). The CDR3 sequence is 15 residues long. The CDR3 is CASSGPGQGYYEQYF. CDR3 sequence (DNA): TGTGCCAGCAGTGGACCGGGACAGGGTTACTACGAGCAGTACTTC.

The gene calls are TRBV18 and TRBJ2-2, with D hard to call. With 3 bases removed from V and 5 bases from J, the gap between germline ends came to 4 bases. The length of the CDR3 is 12 residues. Germline CDR1 KGHSH, CDR2 LQKENI. In nucleotides, the CDR3 is TGTGCCAGCTCACCTCCTACCGGGGAGCTGTTTTTT. Translating it yields CASSPPTGELFF.

The chain uses TRBV7-2 and TRBJ2-3; TRBD1 agrees at 8 bases. V shed 8 bases, J shed 4 bases, and the junction held 8 bases outside the gene matches. The CDR3 extends over 14 amino acids. The germline gives CDR1 SGHTA, CDR2 FQGNSA. CDR3 loop: CASGRTGIPDTQYF. CDR3 DNA sequence: TGTGCCAGCGGACGGACAGGGATCCCAGATACGCAGTATTTT.

This clone occurred once. V gene TRBV2 combines with J gene TRBJ2-1, with TRBD2 identical over 8 bases. The J segment lost 0 bases and the V segment lost 7 bases, leaving 5 bases of the junction unmatched. The CDR3 spans 15 residues. Germline values: CDR1 SNHLY, CDR2 FYNNEI. CDR3 sequence reads: CASKPGLVSYNEQFF. Here the CDR3 DNA reads TGTGCCAGCAAACCGGGACTAGTCTCCTACAATGAGCAGTTCTTC.

The chain combines TRBV7-6 with TRBJ2-3; 10 bases map to TRBD2. CDR3 length equals 16 residues. Unmatched junction bases numbered 7, after V lost 6 bases and J lost 1 base. Germline V CDR1 and CDR2: SGHVS, FNYEAQ. The CDR3 nucleotides are TGTGCCAGCAGACTGCTGGGGACTAGCGGCACAGATACGCAGTATTTT. It codes for CASRLLGTSGTDTQYF.

The chain uses TRBV5-1 and TRBJ1-4; 7 nucleotides match TRBD1. With 1 base clipped from V and 3 bases from J, the junction kept 6 bases outside the gene matches. This CDR3 is built from 16 residues. Germline lookup yields CDR1 SGHRS and CDR2 YFSETQ. The CDR3 region is CASSLSQGDPNEKLFF. The CDR3 DNA is TGCGCCAGCAGCTTGTCCCAGGGGGACCCTAATGAAAAACTGTTTTTT.

In this sample, this clone turned up once. V gene TRBV19 combines with J gene TRBJ2-1; 11 bases fit TRBD2. With 6 bases clipped from V and 4 bases from J, the junction kept 2 bases outside the gene matches. Germline-derived CDR1 and CDR2 are LNHDA and SQIVND (reference sequence). This CDR3 is built from 14 residues. The CDR3 is CASSLAGGYNEQFF. The DNA for the CDR3 is TGTGCCAGTAGCTTAGCGGGAGGGTACAATGAGCAGTTCTTC.

The chain carries TRBV7-6 and TRBJ2-7; 11 nucleotides agree with TRBD2. Germline CDR1 is SGHVS and CDR2 is FNYEAQ. The CDR3 has 16 residues. With 5 bases clipped from V and 10 bases from J, the junction kept 16 bases outside the gene matches. The CDR3 region is CASSPQSSGGLVFQYF. The CDR3 DNA is TGTGCCAGCAGCCCACAATCTAGCGGGGGGCTCGTGTTCCAGTACTTC.

This clone was seen once. The chain links TRBV11-2 to TRBJ2-7, with 8 bases that match TRBD2. Germline CDR1 SGHAT, CDR2 FQNNGV. The V segment lost 5 bases and the J segment 2 bases; nucleotides outside the gene matches: 8. CDR3 size: 15 residues. The CDR3 sequence: CASSQFPGLAYEQYF. In nucleotides, the CDR3 is TGTGCCAGCAGCCAATTCCCGGGACTAGCCTACGAGCAGTACTTC.

Here the CDR3 DNA reads TGCGCCAGCAGCCAAGGTGGACTAGTCTCAATCGCGAACACCGGGGAGCTGTTTTTT. It encodes CASSQGGLVSIANTGELFF. The genes are TRBV4-1 and TRBJ2-2, with 7 bases aligning to TRBD2. This CDR3 comprises 19 residues. Germline CDR1 MGHRA, CDR2 YSYEKL. V shed 1 base, J shed 0 bases, and the junction held 11 bases outside the gene matches.

This chain connects TRBV28 to TRBJ2-7; 15 positions agree with TRBD2. In germline, CDR1 is MDHEN, CDR2 SYDVKM. V lost 4 bases to trimming and J lost 7 bases; unmatched junction nucleotides: 8. The CDR3 spans 16 residues. The CDR3 here is CASSSTGLAGGIEQYF. CDR3 nucleotide sequence: TGTGCCAGCAGTTCCACGGGACTAGCGGGAGGTATTGAGCAGTACTTC.

The CDR3 DNA follows: TGCGCCAGCAGCCCCCGCCGGGGGAATCAGCCCCAGCATTTT. Translating it yields CASSPRRGNQPQHF. This rearrangement joins TRBV4-1 to TRBJ1-5; the D gene is possibly TRBD1 (5 bases). The CDR3 is made up of 14 amino acids. Germline assignment: CDR1 MGHRA and CDR2 YSYEKL. V was trimmed by 4 bases and J by 4 bases, leaving 11 bases between them.

The chain joins TRBV7-6 to TRBJ1-1, with D tentatively TRBD1 (6 bases). Trimming took 1 base from V and 1 from J, leaving 13 bases between them. The CDR3 extends over 16 amino acids. Germline V gives CDR1 SGHVS, CDR2 FNYEAQ. The CDR3 bases are TGTGCCAGCAGCTTAGAGGGGGGGGCCCCGAACACTGAAGCTTTCTTT. Encoded protein: CASSLEGGAPNTEAFF.

J is TRBJ1-1 and V is TRBV6-1; TRBD1 aligns across 10 bases. With V trimmed by 4 bases and J by 4 bases, 6 bases remained unmatched. Per the germline V gene, CDR1 is MNHNS and CDR2 is SASEGT. The CDR3 runs 15 residues. In nucleotides, the CDR3 is TGTGCCAGCAGTGCCCGGGACAGGGGAATCACTGAAGCTTTCTTT. Its protein product is CASSARDRGITEAFF.